The 5 T cell receptor beta chains reported below all come from one sample, sequenced in a study of cytomegalovirus exposure and HLA in healthy donors (dated by TCRdb to 2016 to 2017). Receptor amplification or capture employed the immunoSEQ multiplex PCR assay. As stored in TCRdb, this immuneACCESS dataset retains in-frame rearrangements with V and J assigned. A fraction of the clones does not appear; measured against another copy, unresolved V genes explain less than half of the discrepancy, and the remainder lacks a known reason. The sample table holds 200,000 to 250,000 clones, of which under 95% were seen once. The top ten hold more than 1% of the sample. The sequenced material came from PBMCs. The source of these receptors is a woman aged 18-29 years in good health and CMV-seronegative.

This clone has just one count. The chain carries TRBV28 and TRBJ2-7; the D gene is possibly TRBD1 (5 bases). This CDR3 comprises 13 residues. From germline, CDR1 is MDHEN and CDR2 SYDVKM. Trimming shortened V by 2 bases and J by 1 base, and 6 bases separated the two germline ends. The CDR3 DNA is TGTGCCAGCAGTTTAACAGGTTCCTACGAGCAGTACTTC. Encoded protein: CASSLTGSYEQYF.

The rearrangement uses TRBV25-1 and TRBJ2-7, with 8 bases lining up with TRBD1. Germline CDR1 MGHDK, CDR2 SYGVNS. The CDR3 loop spans 15 amino acids. Trimming took 5 bases from V and 4 from J; bases not matched to a gene: 10. The CDR3 reads CASSPEMTGVYEQYF. In DNA, the CDR3 is TGTGCCAGCAGTCCCGAAATGACAGGGGTGTACGAGCAGTACTTC.

The V gene is TRBV6-5, the J gene TRBJ2-5, with 9 bases fitting TRBD1. CDR3 size: 15 residues. V was clipped by 2 bases and J by 5 bases; unmatched bases: 6. Germline loops: CDR1 MNHEY, CDR2 SVGAGI. The CDR3 region has the DNA TGTGCCAGCAGTTACAGGACAGGGGCTGGGGAGACCCAGTACTTC. Protein sequence: CASSYRTGAGETQYF.

The rearrangement links TRBV27 to TRBJ2-7; a weak D match, TRBD1 (5 bases). The CDR3 is 14 amino acids. Trimming removed 6 bases from V and 0 bases from J, with 12 bases in between. Germline loops: CDR1 MNHEY, CDR2 SMNVEV (reference sequence). CDR3 protein: CASRLDRSSYEQYF. The CDR3 region has the DNA TGTGCCAGCAGGCTTGACAGAAGCTCCTACGAGCAGTACTTC.

In its sample, this clone was seen once. The genes are TRBV19 and TRBJ1-5; D is possibly TRBD1 (5 bases). The CDR3 runs to 12 residues. Germline lookup yields CDR1 LNHDA and CDR2 SQIVND (reference sequence). Between the trimmed V and J ends, which lost 3 bases and 9 bases, there was a span of 9 bases. The CDR3 loop is CASSMRGGPQHF. In DNA form, the CDR3 reads TGTGCCAGTAGTATGCGCGGGGGGCCCCAGCATTTT. Supplemented by reference TRBV19 and TRBJ1-5, the full variable domain reads DGGITQSPKYLFRKEGQNVTLSCEQNLNHDAMYWYRQDPGQGLRLIYYSQIVNDFQKGDIAEGYSVSREKKESFPLTVTSAQKNPTAFYLCASSMRGGPQHFGDGTRLSIL.